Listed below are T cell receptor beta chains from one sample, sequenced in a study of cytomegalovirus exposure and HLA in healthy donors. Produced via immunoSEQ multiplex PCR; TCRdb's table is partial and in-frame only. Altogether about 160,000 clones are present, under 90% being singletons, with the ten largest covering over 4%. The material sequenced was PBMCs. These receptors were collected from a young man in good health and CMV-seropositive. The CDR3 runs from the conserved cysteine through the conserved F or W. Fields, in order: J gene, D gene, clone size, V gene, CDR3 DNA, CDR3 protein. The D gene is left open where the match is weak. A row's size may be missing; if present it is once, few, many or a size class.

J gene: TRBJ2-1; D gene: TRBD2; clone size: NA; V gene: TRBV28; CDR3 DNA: TGTGCCAGCATCTCGGCGGGAGTGTACAATGAGCAGTTCTTC; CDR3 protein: CASISAGVYNEQFF
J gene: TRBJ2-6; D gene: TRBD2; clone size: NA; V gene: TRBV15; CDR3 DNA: TGTGCCACCAGCGCCCGATGGGGGGGTTCTGGGGCCAACGTCCTGACTTTC; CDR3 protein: CATSARWGGSGANVLTF
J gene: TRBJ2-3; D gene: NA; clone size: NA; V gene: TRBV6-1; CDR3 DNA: TGTGCTACCTCTAGCGCTTCTAGCACAGATACGCAGTATTTT; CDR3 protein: CATSSASSTDTQYF
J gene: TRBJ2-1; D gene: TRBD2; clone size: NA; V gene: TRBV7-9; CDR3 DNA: TGTGCCAGCAGCTTACCGAAAGAAATAGCGGGAGTTTTCTACAATGAGCAGTTCTTC; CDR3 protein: CASSLPKEIAGVFYNEQFF
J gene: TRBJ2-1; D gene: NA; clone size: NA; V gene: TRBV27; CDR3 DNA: TGTGCCAGCAGTTTATTTGGCGGGGATGAGCAGTTCTTC; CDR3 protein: CASSLFGGDEQFF
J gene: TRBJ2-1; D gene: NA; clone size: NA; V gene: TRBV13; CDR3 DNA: TGTGCCAGCAGCCCACCGGCTAGAAATGAGCAGTTCTTC; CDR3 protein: CASSPPARNEQFF
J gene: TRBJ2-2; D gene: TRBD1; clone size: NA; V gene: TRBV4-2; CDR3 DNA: TGTGCCAGCAGCCAATCACCCGGACAGGGGGCTGCGGGGGAGCTGTTTTTT; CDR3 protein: CASSQSPGQGAAGELFF
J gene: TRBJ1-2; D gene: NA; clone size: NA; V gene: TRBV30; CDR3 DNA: TGTGCCTGGAGTGCTACCGATTGGACAGCTGAATTTTATGGCTACACCTTC; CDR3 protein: CAWSATDWTAEFYGYTF
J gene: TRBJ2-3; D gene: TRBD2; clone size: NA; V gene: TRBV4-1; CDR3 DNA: TGCGCCAGCAGCCAGTCTAGACTAGCGGGAGGGAGGGGCACAGATACGCAGTATTTT; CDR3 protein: CASSQSRLAGGRGTDTQYF
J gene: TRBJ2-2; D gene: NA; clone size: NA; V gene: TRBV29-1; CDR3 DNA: TGCAGCGTTACGGACTCTGGGGAGCTGTTTTTT; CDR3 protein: CSVTDSGELFF
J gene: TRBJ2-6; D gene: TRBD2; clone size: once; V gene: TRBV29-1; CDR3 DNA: TGCAGGGGAGGGACTAGCGGGGTTTCCTCAGGGGCCAACGTCCTGACTTTC; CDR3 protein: CRGGTSGVSSGANVLTF
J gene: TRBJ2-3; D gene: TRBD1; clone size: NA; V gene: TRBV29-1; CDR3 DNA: TGCAGCGTTGAAGGAATTGACGGACAGGGCACAGATACGCAGTATTTT; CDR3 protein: CSVEGIDGQGTDTQYF
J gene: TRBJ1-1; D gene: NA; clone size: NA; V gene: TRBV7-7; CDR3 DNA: TGTGCTAGCAGCTTGGACAGGAACACTGAAGCTTTCTTT; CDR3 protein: CASSLDRNTEAFF
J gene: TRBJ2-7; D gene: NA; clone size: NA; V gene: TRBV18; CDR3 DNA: TGTGCCAGCTCAGGGGGGACAGTGTCCTACGAGCAGTACTTC; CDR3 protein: CASSGGTVSYEQYF
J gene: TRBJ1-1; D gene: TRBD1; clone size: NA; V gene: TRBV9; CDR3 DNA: TGTGCCAGCAGCCCTCAGGGGGTGGTACGGGAAGCTTTCTTT; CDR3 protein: CASSPQGVVREAFF
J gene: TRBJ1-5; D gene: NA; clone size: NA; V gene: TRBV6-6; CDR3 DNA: TGTGCCAGCAGTTCCTGGGGGGATCAGCCCCAGCATTTT; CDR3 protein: CASSSWGDQPQHF
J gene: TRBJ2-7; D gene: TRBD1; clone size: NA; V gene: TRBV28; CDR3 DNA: TGTGCCAGCACCCTATCTCCCGGGACAGGCAGTCCGTACTTC; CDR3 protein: CASTLSPGTGSPYF
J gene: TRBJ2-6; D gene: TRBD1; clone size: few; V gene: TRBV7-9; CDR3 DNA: TGTGCCAGTATAACAGGGGCCACTGGAGGGGCCAACGTCCTGACTTTC; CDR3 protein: CASITGATGGANVLTF
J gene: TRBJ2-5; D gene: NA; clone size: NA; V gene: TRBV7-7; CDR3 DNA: TGTGCTAGCAGCCCCACTATGGGAGAGACCCAGTACTTC; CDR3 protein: CASSPTMGETQYF
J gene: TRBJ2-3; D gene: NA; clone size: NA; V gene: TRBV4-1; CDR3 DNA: TGCGCCAGCAGCTGGGACACAAGCACAGATACGCAGTATTTT; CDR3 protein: CASSWDTSTDTQYF
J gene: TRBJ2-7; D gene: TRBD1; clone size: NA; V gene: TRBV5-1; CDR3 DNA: TGCGCCAGCAGCGTGGGACAGGCCTACGAGCAGTACTTC; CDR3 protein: CASSVGQAYEQYF
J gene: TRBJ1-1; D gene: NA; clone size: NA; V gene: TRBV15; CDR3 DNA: TGTGCCACCAGCAGAGGTTCGGCGGCAGGGGTGGACACTGAAGCTTTCTTT; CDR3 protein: CATSRGSAAGVDTEAFF
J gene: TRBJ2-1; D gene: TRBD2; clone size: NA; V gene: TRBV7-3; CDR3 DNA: TGTGCCAGCAGCTTACTTAGCGGGAGGGCGGGTGAGCAGTTCTTC; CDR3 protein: CASSLLSGRAGEQFF
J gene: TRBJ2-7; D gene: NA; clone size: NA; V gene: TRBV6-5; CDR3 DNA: TGTGCCAGCAGTTACTCCGGAGGGTTTTCCTACGAGCAGTACTTC; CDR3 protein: CASSYSGGFSYEQYF
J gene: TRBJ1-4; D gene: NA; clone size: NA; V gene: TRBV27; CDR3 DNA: TGTGCCAGCAGCTCAGGGGCAACTAATGAAAAACTGTTTTTT; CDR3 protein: CASSSGATNEKLFF
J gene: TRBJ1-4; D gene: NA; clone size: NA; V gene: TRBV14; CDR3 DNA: TGTGCCAGCAGCCGACAGGCTAAGGGTGAAAAACTGTTTTTT; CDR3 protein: CASSRQAKGEKLFF
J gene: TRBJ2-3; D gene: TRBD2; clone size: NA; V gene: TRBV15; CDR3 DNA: TGTGCCACTCTCGAGGTAGCGGGAGCAGATACGCAGTATTTT; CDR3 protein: CATLEVAGADTQYF
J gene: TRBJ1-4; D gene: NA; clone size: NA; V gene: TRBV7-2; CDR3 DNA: TGTGCCAGCAGCAAGGACAGTTTTAATGAAAAACTGTTTTTT; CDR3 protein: CASSKDSFNEKLFF
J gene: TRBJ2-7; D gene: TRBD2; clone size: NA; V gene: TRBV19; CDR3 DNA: TGTGCCAGTAGTAGACGGGAGGACTACGAGCAGTACTTC; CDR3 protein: CASSRREDYEQYF
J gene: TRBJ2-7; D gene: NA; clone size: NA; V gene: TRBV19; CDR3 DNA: TGTGCCAGTAGTATTGGACGGAGGAGCTCCTACGAGCAGTACTTC; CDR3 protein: CASSIGRRSSYEQYF
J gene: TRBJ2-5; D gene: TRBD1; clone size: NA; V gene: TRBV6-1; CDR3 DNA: TGTGCCAGCAGTGAGGTAGGGGGCTCCCAAGAGACCCAGTACTTC; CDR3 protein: CASSEVGGSQETQYF
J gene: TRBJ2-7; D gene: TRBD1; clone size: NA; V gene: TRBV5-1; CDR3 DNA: TGCGCCAGCAGCTTGATGGGACAGGGCTACGAGCAGTACTTC; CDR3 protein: CASSLMGQGYEQYF
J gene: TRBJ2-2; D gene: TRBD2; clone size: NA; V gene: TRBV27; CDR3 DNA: TGTGCCAGCAGAGGACTAGCGAACACCGGGGAGCTGTTTTTT; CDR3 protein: CASRGLANTGELFF
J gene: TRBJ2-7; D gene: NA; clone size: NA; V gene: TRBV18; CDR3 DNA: TGTGCCAGCTCACCGCCGGGACACATCGAGCAGTACTTC; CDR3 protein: CASSPPGHIEQYF
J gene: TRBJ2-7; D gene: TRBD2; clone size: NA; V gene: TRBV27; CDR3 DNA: TGTGCCAGCAGGTCTAGCGGGACGAGCTCCTACGAGCAGTACTTC; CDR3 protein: CASRSSGTSSYEQYF
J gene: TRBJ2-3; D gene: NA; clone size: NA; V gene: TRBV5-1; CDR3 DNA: TGCGCCAGCAGCTCGGGGCGGGGCCGATCTGCAGATACGCAGTATTTT; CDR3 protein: CASSSGRGRSADTQYF
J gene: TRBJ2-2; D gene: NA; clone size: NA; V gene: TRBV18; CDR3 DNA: TGTGCCAGCTCACCTCGGGACTCCTCCAAAGTGAACACCGGGGAGCTGTTTTTT; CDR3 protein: CASSPRDSSKVNTGELFF
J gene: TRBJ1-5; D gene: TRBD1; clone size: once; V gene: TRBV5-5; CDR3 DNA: TGTGCCAGCAGCATCTGGACAGGGAATCAGCCCCAGCATTTT; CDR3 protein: CASSIWTGNQPQHF
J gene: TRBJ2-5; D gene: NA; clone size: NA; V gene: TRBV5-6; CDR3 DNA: TGTGCCAGCAGCCGGGAGGAGACCCAGTACTTC; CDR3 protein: CASSREETQYF
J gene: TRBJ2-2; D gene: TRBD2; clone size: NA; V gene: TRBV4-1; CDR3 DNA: TGCGCCAGCAGTCTAGGGGCGGGAGGTGACACCGGGGAGCTGTTTTTT; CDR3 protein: CASSLGAGGDTGELFF
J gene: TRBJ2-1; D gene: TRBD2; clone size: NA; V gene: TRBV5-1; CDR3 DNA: TGCGCCAGCAGCTATGCTGGGACTAGTGTAAGTGAGCAGTTCTTC; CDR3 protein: CASSYAGTSVSEQFF
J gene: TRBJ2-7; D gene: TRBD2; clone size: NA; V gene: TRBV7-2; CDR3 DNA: TGTGCCAGCAGCTTTGGAGTAGCGGGGTACTACGAGCAGTACTTC; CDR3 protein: CASSFGVAGYYEQYF
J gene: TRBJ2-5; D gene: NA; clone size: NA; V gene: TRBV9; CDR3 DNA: TGTGCCAGCAGCGTAGCTCCCTTTATAGCGGCGCAGCAAGAGACCCAGTACTTC; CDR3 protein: CASSVAPFIAAQQETQYF
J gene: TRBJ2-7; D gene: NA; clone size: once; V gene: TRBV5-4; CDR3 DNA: TGTGCCAGCAGCCAAGACAGGTTTCAGAATTACGAGCAGTACTTC; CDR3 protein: CASSQDRFQNYEQYF
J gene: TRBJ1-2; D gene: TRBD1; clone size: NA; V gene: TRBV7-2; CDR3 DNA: TGTGCCAGCAGCTCGGGACAGGGGGGCTATGGCTACACCTTC; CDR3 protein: CASSSGQGGYGYTF
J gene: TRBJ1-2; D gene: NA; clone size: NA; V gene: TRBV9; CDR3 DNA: TGTGCCAGCAGCGTAGGAGAACAGCCAGAGTATGGCTACACCTTC; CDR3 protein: CASSVGEQPEYGYTF
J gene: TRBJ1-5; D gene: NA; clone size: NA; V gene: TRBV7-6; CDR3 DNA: TGTGCCAGCAGTTTGCAGGGGTTGAATCAGCCCCAGCATTTT; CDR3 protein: CASSLQGLNQPQHF
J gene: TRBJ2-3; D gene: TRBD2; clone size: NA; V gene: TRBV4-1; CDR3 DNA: TGCGCCAGCAGCCAAAGATGGGGACTAGCGGGACCCCTGAGCACAGATACGCAGTATTTT; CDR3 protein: CASSQRWGLAGPLSTDTQYF
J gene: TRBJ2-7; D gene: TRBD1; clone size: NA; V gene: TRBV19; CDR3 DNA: TGTGCCAGTAGTCCGGGACAGGGTGCCTACGAGCAGTACTTC; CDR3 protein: CASSPGQGAYEQYF
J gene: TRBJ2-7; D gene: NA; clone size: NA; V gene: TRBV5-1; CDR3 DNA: TGCGCCAGCAGCTTCTTGGGAACAGGCTACGAGCAGTACTTC; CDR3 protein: CASSFLGTGYEQYF
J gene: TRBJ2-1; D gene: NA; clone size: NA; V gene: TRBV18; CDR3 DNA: TGTGCCAGCTCACCCGGGACACATAGGAACAATGAGCAGTTCTTC; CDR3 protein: CASSPGTHRNNEQFF
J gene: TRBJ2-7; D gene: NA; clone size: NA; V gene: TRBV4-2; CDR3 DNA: TGTGCCAGCAGCCAAGAGGTTTCTAGCTCCTACGAGCAGTACTTC; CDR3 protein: CASSQEVSSSYEQYF
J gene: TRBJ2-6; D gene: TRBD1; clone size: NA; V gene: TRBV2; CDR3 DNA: TGTGCCAGTAATACAGGGGACTCTGGGGCCAACGTCCTGACTTTC; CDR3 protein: CASNTGDSGANVLTF
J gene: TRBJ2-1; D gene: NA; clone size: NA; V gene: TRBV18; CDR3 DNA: TGTGCCAGCTCACCGCTTCAGGGTGGGGATGAGCAGTTCTTC; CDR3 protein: CASSPLQGGDEQFF